This T cell receptor beta chain was identified in a study of radiotherapy plus CTLA-4 blockade in lung cancer. The method was immunoSEQ multiplex PCR; TCRdb's version includes in-frame clones alone and lacks a portion of them. Of under 55,000 clones detected, 75% to 85% appear once; the ten largest clones hold more than 3%. Trimming pared 5 bases from V and 4 bases from J, leaving 9 bases between. The CDR3 covers 13 residues. Per germline, CDR1 MGHDK and CDR2 SYGVNS. On this clone: Its specificity is not known.

General study findings and limits: Subsequent to radiotherapy plus ipilimumab, tumor-derived TCR clones underwent expansion in blood. Early blood T cell clone dynamics reportedly forecast response best, with interferon-beta.

The sequence derives from a human donor with non-small cell lung cancer who had stable disease on radiotherapy plus ipilimumab. This chain connects TRBV25-1 to TRBJ2-4; a possible D gene is TRBD1 (6 bases). This sample comprised peripheral blood, obtained from a patient treated with radiotherapy plus ipilimumab. The CDR3 region is CASSTQGKNIQYF. In nucleotides, the CDR3 is TGTGCCAGCAGTACCCAGGGGAAAAACATTCAGTACTTC.